This T cell receptor (beta chain) came from a study of T cells in Graves' hyperthyroidism and ophthalmopathy. The CDR3 has 13 amino acids. Per germline, CDR1 KGHSH and CDR2 LQKENI. V was pared by 2 bases and J by 8 bases, with 7 bases between. This clonotype has a count of ten or more. RNA transcripts gave rise to amplified TCR beta CDR3 regions. The TCR CDR3 was amplified in a first-round RT-PCR using the HTBI primer set. TCRdb re-derived calls from the multiplex PCR reads in MiXCR, one entry per CDR3 protein. The table has approximately 610,000 distinct CDR3 sequences, approximately 15% seen once. Every diagnosis used clinical symptoms, serum thyroxine and TRAb, thyroid ultrasound and orbital computed tomography.

The source of this sequence is a woman under 30 with Graves' hyperthyroidism. Sequenced material: blood. The chain joins TRBV18 to TRBJ1-6, with D perhaps TRBD1 (6 bases). The CDR3 is CASSPGGHSPLHF. The CDR3 DNA sequence: TGTGCCAGCTCACCAGGGGGCCATTCACCCCTCCACTTT.